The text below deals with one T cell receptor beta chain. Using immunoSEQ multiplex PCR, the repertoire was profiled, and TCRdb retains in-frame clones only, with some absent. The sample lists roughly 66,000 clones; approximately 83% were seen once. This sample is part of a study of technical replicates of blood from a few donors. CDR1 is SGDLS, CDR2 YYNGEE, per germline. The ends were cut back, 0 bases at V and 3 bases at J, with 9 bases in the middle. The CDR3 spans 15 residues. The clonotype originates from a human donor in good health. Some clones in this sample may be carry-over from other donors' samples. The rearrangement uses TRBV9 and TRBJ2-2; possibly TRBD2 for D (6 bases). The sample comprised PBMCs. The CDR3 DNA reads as TGTGCCAGCAGCGTAGACGGGGGATACACCGGGGAGCTGTTTTTT. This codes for CASSVDGGYTGELFF.